These 13 T cell receptor beta chains were all obtained from the same sample, sequenced in a study of T cell repertoires in cytomegalovirus infection. TCRdb independently ran MiXCR on the reads; one entry per CDR3 protein. The sample contains hundreds of thousands of distinct CDR3 sequences, around 11% of which appear only once. Sequencing was done on a sample of PBMCs. The receptors come from a human donor in good health (CMV status not recorded). Some clones in this sample may be carry-over from other donors' samples.

This clonotype was seen at least ten times. This chain connects TRBV28 to TRBJ1-2, with a tentative D call TRBD1 (5 bases). The CDR3 loop spans 14 amino acids. Germline lookup yields CDR1 MDHEN and CDR2 SYDVKM. V lost 2 bases, J lost 6 bases, and 13 bases lay in between. The CDR3 region has the DNA TGTGCCAGCAGTTTAGTATTGAGGGGTCATGGCTACACCTTC. Protein sequence: CASSLVLRGHGYTF.

This clonotype was detected ten times or more. The chain uses TRBV5-6 and TRBJ2-7; 7 bases match TRBD2. V was clipped by 0 bases and J by 3 bases; unmatched bases: 3. Germline V lookup: CDR1 SGHDT, CDR2 YYEEEE. The CDR3 is 14 residues long. DNA of the CDR3: TGTGCCAGCAGCTTGGTCGGGGAGGGCTACGAGCAGTACTTC. This codes for CASSLVGEGYEQYF.

There are many counts of this clonotype. The chain has TRBV7-2 and TRBJ2-7; the match to TRBD2 covers 8 bases. Germline CDR1 and CDR2: SGHTA and FQGNSA. V shed 5 bases, J shed 5 bases, and the junction held 8 bases outside the gene matches. The CDR3 runs 14 residues. The CDR3 DNA sequence: TGTGCCAGCAGCCCAAGGGCGGGGGGCCACGAGCAGTACTTC. Protein sequence: CASSPRAGGHEQYF.

This chain links TRBV27 with TRBJ2-3, with D perhaps assigned TRBD1 or TRBD2 (5 bases each). Trimming cost V 6 bases and J 5 bases, with 15 bases left between them. Germline V CDR1 and CDR2: MNHEY, SMNVEV (reference sequence). The CDR3 is 14 amino acids. CDR3 region: CASSPIGELDTQYF. In DNA, the CDR3 is TGTGCCAGCAGCCCGATAGGGGAGTTAGATACGCAGTATTTT.

The gene calls are TRBV20-1 and TRBJ2-1; no definite D call. Between the trimmed V and J ends, which lost 7 bases and 0 bases, there was a span of 7 bases. The CDR3 runs to 12 residues. CDR1 is DFQATT, CDR2 SNEGSKA, per germline (reference sequence). The CDR3 loop reads CSVHGSYNEQFF. In nucleotides, the CDR3 is TGCAGTGTGCATGGCTCCTACAATGAGCAGTTCTTC.

To note about this clonotype: This could be a read error, since a much larger clone is one nucleotide away. The chain recombines TRBV10-3 with TRBJ1-2; 10 nucleotides agree with TRBD1. CDR3 size: 15 residues. Per germline, CDR1 ENHRY and CDR2 SYGVKD. CDR3 in DNA: TGTGCCATCAGTTCCTCCGGGACAGGGGTCTATAGCTACACCTTC. Translating gives CAISSSGTGVYSYTF.

This clonotype was picked up many times. The chain employs TRBV4-1 and TRBJ2-4, with 10 positions matching TRBD2. CDR1 is MGHRA and CDR2 is YSYEKL in the germline V gene. Unmatched junction bases numbered 10, after V lost 0 bases and J lost 5 bases. The CDR3 length is 18 residues. The CDR3 bases are TGCGCCAGCAGCCAAGATAAGGAAGCGGGAGGGCGGGAAAACATTCAGTACTTC. Encoded protein: CASSQDKEAGGRENIQYF.

The V gene is TRBV15, the J gene TRBJ2-7; 9 bases are a match to TRBD1. The CDR3 is 16 amino acids. Per germline, CDR1 LNHNV and CDR2 YYDKDF (reference sequence). V was pared by 3 bases and J by 3 bases, with 9 bases of the junction left unmatched. The CDR3: CATSRPPDRGNYEQYF. DNA for the CDR3: TGTGCCACCAGCAGGCCCCCGGACAGGGGCAACTACGAGCAGTACTTC.

This clonotype was seen ten or more times. The gene calls are TRBV3-1 and TRBJ2-7, with D maybe TRBD1 (6 bases). The CDR3 contains 15 residues. Germline V gene data show CDR1 as LGHDT and CDR2 as YNNKEL (reference sequence). Trimming removed 6 bases at V and 3 bases at J, with 18 bases between. The CDR3 loop reads CASSQIPGHGYEQYF. The CDR3 DNA reads TGTGCCAGCAGTCAGATCCCGGGACATGGCTACGAGCAGTACTTC.

This clonotype was recorded at least ten times. The chain couples TRBV11-3 to TRBJ1-3, with D possibly matching TRBD1 (5 bases). Germline CDR1 reads SGHNT; CDR2 reads YENEEA. V was shortened by 1 base and J by 0 bases, with 10 bases between the two germline ends. The CDR3 is 16 residues long. CDR3 bases: TGTGCCAGCAGCTTAGGGGGACGGAGCTCTGGAAACACCATATATTTT. Residues: CASSLGGRSSGNTIYF.

The V gene is TRBV11-2, the J gene TRBJ2-1; possible D gene TRBD2, 6 bases. There are 17 residues in the CDR3. CDR1 and CDR2 (germline): SGHAT, FQNNGV. V was trimmed by 2 bases and J by 3 bases, leaving 17 bases between them. CDR3 DNA: TGTGCCAGCAGCTTAATCGGGGGTAGCATAAACTACAATGAGCAGTTCTTC. Protein product: CASSLIGGSINYNEQFF.

This clonotype was picked up many times. The chain combines TRBV7-2 with TRBJ2-2, with 9 positions matching TRBD2. V was pared by 3 bases and J by 7 bases, with 3 bases of the junction left unmatched. Germline V gene sequence: CDR1 SGHTA, CDR2 FQGNSA. This CDR3 is built from 14 residues. CDR3 residues: CASSFASGIGELFF. The DNA for the CDR3 is TGTGCCAGCAGCTTTGCTAGCGGGATCGGGGAGCTGTTTTTT.

This clonotype was detected many times. The J gene is TRBJ1-5, the V gene TRBV10-3, with D possibly being TRBD1 (5 bases). Trimming took 2 bases from V and 1 from J, leaving 9 bases between them. This CDR3 has 15 residues. CDR1 is ENHRY and CDR2 is SYGVKD in the germline V gene. DNA for the CDR3: TGTGCCATCAGTGAGAGGGGAAGCAGCAATCAGCCCCAGCATTTT. The encoded protein is CAISERGSSNQPQHF.